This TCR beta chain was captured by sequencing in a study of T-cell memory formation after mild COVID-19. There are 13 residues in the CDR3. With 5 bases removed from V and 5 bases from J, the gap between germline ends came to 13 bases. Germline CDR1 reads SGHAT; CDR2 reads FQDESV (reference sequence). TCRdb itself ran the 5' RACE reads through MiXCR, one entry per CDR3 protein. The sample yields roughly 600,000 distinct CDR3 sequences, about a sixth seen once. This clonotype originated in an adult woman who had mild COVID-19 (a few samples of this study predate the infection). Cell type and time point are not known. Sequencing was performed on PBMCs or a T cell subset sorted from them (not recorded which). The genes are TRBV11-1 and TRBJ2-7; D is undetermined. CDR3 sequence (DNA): TGTGCCAGCAGCCTCCTGAGTGGCAACGAGCAGTACTTC. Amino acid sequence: CASSLLSGNEQYF.